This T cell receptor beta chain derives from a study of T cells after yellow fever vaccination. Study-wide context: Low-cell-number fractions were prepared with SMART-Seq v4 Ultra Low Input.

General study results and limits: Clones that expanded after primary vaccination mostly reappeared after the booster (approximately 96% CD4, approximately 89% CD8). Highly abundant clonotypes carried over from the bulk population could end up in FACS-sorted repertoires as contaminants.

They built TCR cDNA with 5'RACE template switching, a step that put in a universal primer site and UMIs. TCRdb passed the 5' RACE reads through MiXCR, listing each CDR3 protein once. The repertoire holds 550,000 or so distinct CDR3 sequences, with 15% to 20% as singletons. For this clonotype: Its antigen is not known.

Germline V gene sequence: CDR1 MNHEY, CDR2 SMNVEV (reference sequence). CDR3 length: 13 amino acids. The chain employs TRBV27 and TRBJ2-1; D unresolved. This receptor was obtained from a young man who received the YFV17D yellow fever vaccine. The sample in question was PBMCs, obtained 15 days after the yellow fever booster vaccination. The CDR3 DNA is TGTCGGGTTGGCGACTCACGTAGAAATGAGCAGTTCTTC. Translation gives CRVGDSRRNEQFF.